This T cell receptor beta chain derives from a study of shared clonotypes between healthy human individuals. With 3 bases clipped from V and 5 bases from J, the junction kept 1 base outside the gene matches. Germline V gene data show CDR1 as MGHDK and CDR2 as SYGVNS. The length of the CDR3 is 13 residues. Study-level points and caveats: Genetic and exposure-history diversity was limited by the small donor number.

Caucasian adults residing in Nashville, Tennessee made up all the donors. Without sorting, samples used about 90 million PBMCs for genomic DNA. About 28,000 T cell genomes, or about 270 ng DNA, went into replicate PCRs of unsorted PBMC. Sequenced by immunoSEQ multiplex PCR; TCRdb stores in-frame clones only, minus some. The repertoire holds about 490,000 clones, with over 75% as singletons. This clone was detected only once. Its antigen is not known. The TCR originated in a woman aged 40 to 55 in good health. Some clones in this sample may be carry-over from other donors' samples. Sample: PBMCs. The chain carries TRBV25-1 and TRBJ1-2, with 9 bases that match TRBD1. The CDR3 region is CASSEGQGYGYTF. DNA of the CDR3: TGTGCCAGCAGTGAGGGACAGGGATATGGCTACACCTTC.